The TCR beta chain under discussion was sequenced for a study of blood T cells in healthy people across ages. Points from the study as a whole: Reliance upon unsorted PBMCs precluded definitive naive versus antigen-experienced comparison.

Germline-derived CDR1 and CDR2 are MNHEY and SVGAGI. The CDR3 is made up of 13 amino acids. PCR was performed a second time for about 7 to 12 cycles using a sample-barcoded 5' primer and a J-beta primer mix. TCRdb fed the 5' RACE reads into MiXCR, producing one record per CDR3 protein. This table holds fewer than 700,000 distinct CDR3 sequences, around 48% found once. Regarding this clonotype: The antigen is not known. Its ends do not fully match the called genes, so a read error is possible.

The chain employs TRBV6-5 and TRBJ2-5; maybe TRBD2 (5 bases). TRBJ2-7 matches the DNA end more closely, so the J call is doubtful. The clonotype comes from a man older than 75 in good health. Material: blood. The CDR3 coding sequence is TGTGCCTGCAGACGGGGATATTTTTACGAGCAGTACTTC. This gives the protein CACRRGYFYEQYF.